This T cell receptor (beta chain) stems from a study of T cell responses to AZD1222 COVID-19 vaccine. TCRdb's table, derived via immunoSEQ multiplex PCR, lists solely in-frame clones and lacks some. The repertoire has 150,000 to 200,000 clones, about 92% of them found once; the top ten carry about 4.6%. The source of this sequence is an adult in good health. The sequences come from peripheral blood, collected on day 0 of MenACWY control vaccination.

CDR3 sequence reads: CASTPGYGASSGYTF. The CDR3 coding sequence is TGTGCCAGCACTCCAGGGTATGGGGCTAGTTCCGGCTACACCTTC. V is TRBV6-5 and J is TRBJ1-2; a weak D match, TRBD1 (5 bases). The CDR3 is 15 amino acids. Germline CDR1 MNHEY, CDR2 SVGAGI. The V end was cut by 7 bases, the J end by 8 bases, with 23 bases between.